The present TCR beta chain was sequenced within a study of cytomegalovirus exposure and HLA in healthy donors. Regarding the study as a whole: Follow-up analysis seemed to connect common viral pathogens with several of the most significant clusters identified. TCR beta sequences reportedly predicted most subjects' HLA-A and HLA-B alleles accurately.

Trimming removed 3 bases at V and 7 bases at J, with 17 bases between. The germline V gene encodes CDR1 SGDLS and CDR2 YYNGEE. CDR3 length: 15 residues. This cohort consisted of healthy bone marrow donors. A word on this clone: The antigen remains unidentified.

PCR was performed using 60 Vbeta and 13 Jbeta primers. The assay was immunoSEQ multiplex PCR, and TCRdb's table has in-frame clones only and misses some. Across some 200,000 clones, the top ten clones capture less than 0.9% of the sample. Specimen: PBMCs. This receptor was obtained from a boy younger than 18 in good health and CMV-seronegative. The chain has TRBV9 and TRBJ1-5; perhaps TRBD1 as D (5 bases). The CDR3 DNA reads TGTGCCAGCAGCGCCACGGGGGAGGTAGAGCAGCCCCAGCATTTT. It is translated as CASSATGEVEQPQHF.